Presented here are 15 T cell receptor beta chains from one specimen sequenced in a study of CD8 T cells in ankylosing spondylitis. TCRdb reprocessed the 5' RACE reads with MiXCR, giving one entry per CDR3 protein. The sample lists a few hundred thousand distinct CDR3 sequences, over 9.5% seen once, with 20% to 25% in the top ten. Material for sequencing was blood, either unsorted or a sorted T cell fraction (not recorded which). These receptors were taken from a male donor with ankylosing spondylitis or in good health (not recorded which).

The table lists this clonotype with a few counts. The chain recombines TRBV20-1 with TRBJ2-5, with a tentative D call TRBD2 (5 bases). The CDR3 spans 13 residues. Germline-derived CDR1 and CDR2 are DFQATT and SNEGSKA (reference sequence). With 5 bases removed from V and 2 bases from J, the gap between germline ends came to 12 bases. The CDR3 DNA follows: TGCAGTGCTGGACTGACTGGACAAGAGACCCAGTACTTC. It is translated as CSAGLTGQETQYF.

This clonotype showed up many times. V and J are TRBV4-2 and TRBJ2-5; 7 bases map to TRBD2. The CDR3 consists of 18 residues. J was trimmed by 5 bases and V by 2 bases; bases with no gene match: 17. The germline gives CDR1 LGHNA, CDR2 YNFKEQ. CDR3 in DNA: TGTGCCAGCAGCCAACTAAATGGGAGGGGCGGATTTAGTGAGACCCAGTACTTC. Encoded protein: CASSQLNGRGGFSETQYF.

This clonotype came up many times. The chain combines TRBV5-5 with TRBJ1-4; D unresolved. This CDR3 is 16 amino acids long. Germline V gives CDR1 SGHKS, CDR2 YYEKEE (reference sequence). The V end lost 0 bases, the J end lost 0 bases, and 9 bases lay between the germline ends. The CDR3 region has the DNA TGTGCCAGCAGCTTGGATCCGCCAGCAACTAATGAAAAACTGTTTTTT. The encoded protein is CASSLDPPATNEKLFF.

The V gene is TRBV7-9, the J gene TRBJ1-4; TRBD1 is a possible D gene (5 bases). Trimming removed 3 bases from V and 3 bases from J, with 14 bases in between. This CDR3 contains 16 residues. Germline V CDR1 and CDR2: SEHNR, FQNEAQ (reference sequence). CDR3 sequence reads: CASSFIGGVPNEKLFF. In nucleotides, the CDR3 is TGTGCCAGCAGCTTTATAGGAGGGGTTCCTAATGAAAAACTGTTTTTT.

This clonotype was recorded many times. The V gene is TRBV15, the J gene TRBJ2-7, with unresolved D. The CDR3 length is 17 residues. Per the germline V gene, CDR1 is LNHNV and CDR2 is YYDKDF (reference sequence). The V end was cut by 0 bases, the J end by 2 bases, with 17 bases between. This CDR3 is CATSRDNMRALTYEQYF. CDR3 DNA: TGTGCCACCAGCAGAGATAATATGCGTGCTCTGACCTACGAGCAGTACTTC.

The table lists this clonotype with many counts. The rearrangement uses TRBV7-9 and TRBJ1-6; possible D gene TRBD1, 6 bases. The ends were cut back, 0 bases at V and 10 bases at J, with 13 bases in the middle. The CDR3 length is 15 residues. Germline V CDR1 and CDR2: SEHNR, FQNEAQ (reference sequence). The CDR3 is CASSLAAGDVSPLHF. Here the CDR3 DNA reads TGTGCCAGCAGCTTAGCCGCAGGGGACGTCTCACCCCTCCACTTT.

This clonotype was counted ten times or more. V is TRBV20-1 and J is TRBJ1-1, with 10 bases that match TRBD1. J lost 4 bases, V lost 1 base, and 3 bases had no gene match. The length of the CDR3 is 14 residues. Germline V gene data show CDR1 as DFQATT and CDR2 as SNEGSKA (reference sequence). CDR3 amino acids: CSARVRTGGTEAFF. In nucleotides, the CDR3 is TGCAGTGCTAGAGTTCGGACAGGGGGCACTGAAGCTTTCTTT.

This clonotype was seen a few times. The CDR3 coding sequence is TGCAGTGCTAGACCCAGGGGGGCTCAAGAGACCCAGTACTTC. Its protein is CSARPRGAQETQYF. The rearrangement uses TRBV20-1 and TRBJ2-5; D perhaps matches TRBD1 (7 bases). The germline CDR1 and CDR2 sequences are DFQATT and SNEGSKA (reference sequence). Trimming left V 2 bases short and J 2 bases short, with 12 bases between. The CDR3 runs to 14 residues.

Of note for this clonotype: The junction differs from germline at one of its ends, possibly a read error. J is TRBJ2-1 and V is TRBV5-1; 10 bases map to TRBD1. In germline, CDR1 is SGHRS, CDR2 YFSETQ. CDR3 length: 16 residues. In DNA, the CDR3 is TGCGCCGGCAGCTTGGGACAGGGGAGCTCCTACAATGAGCAGTTCTTC. It encodes CAGSLGQGSSYNEQFF.

The chain uses TRBV5-1 and TRBJ2-3; D assignment may be TRBD1 or TRBD2 (6 bases each). The CDR3 is made up of 14 amino acids. V dropped 0 bases and J dropped 5 bases, with 10 bases sitting between them. The germline V gene encodes CDR1 SGHRS and CDR2 YFSETQ. The CDR3 region has the DNA TGCGCCAGCAGCTTGGGGGGGGCTGGAGATACGCAGTATTTT. It specifies CASSLGGAGDTQYF.

The rearrangement uses TRBV5-1 and TRBJ2-7, with TRBD1 matching 7 bases. The V and J ends lost 1 base and 5 bases, in that order; junction bases with no gene match: 6. This CDR3 has 14 amino acids. Germline V gene sequence: CDR1 SGHRS, CDR2 YFSETQ. The DNA for the CDR3 is TGCGCCAGCAGCTTGACGGGACAGAGAAACGAGCAGTACTTC. Its translation: CASSLTGQRNEQYF.

This clonotype has more than one count but fewer than ten. J is TRBJ2-1 and V is TRBV6-2 or TRBV6-3; 10 positions agree with TRBD2. Germline V gene data show CDR1 as MNHEY and CDR2 as SVGEGT. The CDR3 spans 20 residues. Trimming cost V 2 bases and J 4 bases; bases outside gene matches: 17. This chain's CDR3 is CASSYEQMASGGAYYNEQFF. The CDR3 DNA reads as TGTGCCAGCAGTTACGAGCAGATGGCTAGCGGGGGAGCTTATTACAATGAGCAGTTCTTC.

This clonotype appeared many times. V and J are TRBV5-1 and TRBJ2-1; 9 nucleotides line up with TRBD2. The J segment lost 5 bases and the V segment lost 2 bases, leaving 5 bases of the junction unmatched. This CDR3 has 15 residues. The germline gives CDR1 SGHRS, CDR2 YFSETQ. The CDR3 reads CASSFLAGSDNEQFF. The DNA for the CDR3 is TGCGCCAGCAGCTTTCTAGCGGGGTCGGACAATGAGCAGTTCTTC.

The chain carries TRBV24-1 and TRBJ2-1, with TRBD1 matching 8 bases. This CDR3 has 16 residues. CDR1 and CDR2 from the germline V gene are KGHDR and SFDVKD. The V segment lost 3 bases and the J segment 5 bases; nucleotides outside the gene matches: 8. CDR3 sequence (DNA): TGTGCCACCAGTGATCTCAACAGGGGGATCGACAATGAGCAGTTCTTC. Translating gives CATSDLNRGIDNEQFF.

V gene TRBV5-5 combines with J gene TRBJ2-7, with D perhaps TRBD1 or TRBD2 (5 bases each). Trimming took off 3 bases at V and 0 bases at J, with 13 bases between the two ends. This CDR3 region has 15 residues. CDR1 is SGHKS and CDR2 is YYEKEE in the germline V gene (reference sequence). CDR3 protein: CASSWGTDDSYEQYF. The CDR3 bases are TGTGCCAGCAGCTGGGGGACGGATGACTCCTACGAGCAGTACTTC.